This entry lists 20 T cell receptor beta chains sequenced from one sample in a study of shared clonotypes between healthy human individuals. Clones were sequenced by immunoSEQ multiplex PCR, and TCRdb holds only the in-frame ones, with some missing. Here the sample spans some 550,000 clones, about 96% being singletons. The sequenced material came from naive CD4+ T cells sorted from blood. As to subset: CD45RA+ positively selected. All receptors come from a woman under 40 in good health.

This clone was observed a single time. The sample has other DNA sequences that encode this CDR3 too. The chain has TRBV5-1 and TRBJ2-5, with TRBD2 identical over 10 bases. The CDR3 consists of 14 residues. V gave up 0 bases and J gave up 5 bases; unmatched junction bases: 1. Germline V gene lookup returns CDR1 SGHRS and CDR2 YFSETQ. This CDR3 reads CASSLGTSGETQYF. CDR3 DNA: TGCGCCAGCAGCTTGGGGACTAGCGGCGAGACCCAGTACTTC.

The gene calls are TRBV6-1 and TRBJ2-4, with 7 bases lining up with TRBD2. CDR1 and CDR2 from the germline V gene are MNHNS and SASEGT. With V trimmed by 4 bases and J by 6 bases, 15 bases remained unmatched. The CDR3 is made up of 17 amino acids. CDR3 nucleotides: TGTGCCAGCAGTGTGGTGAGGGAGGGCCGAGGGGTAAACATTCAGTACTTC. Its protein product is CASSVVREGRGVNIQYF.

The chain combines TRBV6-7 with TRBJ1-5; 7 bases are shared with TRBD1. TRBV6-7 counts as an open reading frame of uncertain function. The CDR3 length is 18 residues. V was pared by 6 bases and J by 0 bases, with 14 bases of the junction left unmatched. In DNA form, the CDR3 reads TGTGCCAGCAGCGCACAGGGGCCAGGAGGATATAGCAATCAGCCCCAGCATTTT. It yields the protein CASSAQGPGGYSNQPQHF.

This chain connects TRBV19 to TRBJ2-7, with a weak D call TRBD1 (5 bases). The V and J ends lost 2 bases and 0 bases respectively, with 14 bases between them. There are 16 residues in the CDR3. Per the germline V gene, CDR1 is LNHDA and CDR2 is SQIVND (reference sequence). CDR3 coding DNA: TGTGCCAGTAGTATATCAGGGCAGGCGAGCTCCTACGAGCAGTACTTC. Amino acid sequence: CASSISGQASSYEQYF.

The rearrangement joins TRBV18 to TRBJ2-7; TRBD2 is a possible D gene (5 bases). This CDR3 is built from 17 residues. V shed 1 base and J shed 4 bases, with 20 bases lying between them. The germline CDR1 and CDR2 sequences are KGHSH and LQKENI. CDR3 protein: CASSPLGSRGPGYEQYF. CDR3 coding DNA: TGTGCCAGCTCACCACTTGGCTCTCGGGGTCCAGGTTACGAGCAGTACTTC.

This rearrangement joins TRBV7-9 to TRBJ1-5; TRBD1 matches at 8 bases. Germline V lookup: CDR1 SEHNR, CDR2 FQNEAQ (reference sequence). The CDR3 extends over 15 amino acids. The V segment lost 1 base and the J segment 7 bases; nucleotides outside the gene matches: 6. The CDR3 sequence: CASSLGQGREQPQHF. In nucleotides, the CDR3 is TGTGCCAGCAGCTTAGGACAGGGGAGAGAGCAGCCCCAGCATTTT.

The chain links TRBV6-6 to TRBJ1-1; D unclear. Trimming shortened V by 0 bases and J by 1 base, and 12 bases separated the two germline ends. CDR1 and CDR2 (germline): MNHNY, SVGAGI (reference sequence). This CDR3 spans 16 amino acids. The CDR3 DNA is TGTGCCAGCAGTTACTCGAGGGCAGCGGCGAACACTGAAGCTTTCTTT. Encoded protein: CASSYSRAAANTEAFF.

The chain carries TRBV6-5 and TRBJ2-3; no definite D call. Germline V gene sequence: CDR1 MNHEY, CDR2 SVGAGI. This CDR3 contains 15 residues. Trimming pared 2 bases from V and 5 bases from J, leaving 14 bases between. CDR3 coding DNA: TGTGCCAGCAGTTACAAGGGCAGTAAAGGAGATACGCAGTATTTT. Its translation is CASSYKGSKGDTQYF.

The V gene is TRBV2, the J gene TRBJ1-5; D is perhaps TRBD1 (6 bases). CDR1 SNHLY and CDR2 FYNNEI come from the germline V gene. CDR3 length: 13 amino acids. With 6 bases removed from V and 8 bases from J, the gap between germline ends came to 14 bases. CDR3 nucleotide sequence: TGTGCCAGCAGAACAGGGTTGAAGGAGCCCCAGCATTTT. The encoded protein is CASRTGLKEPQHF.

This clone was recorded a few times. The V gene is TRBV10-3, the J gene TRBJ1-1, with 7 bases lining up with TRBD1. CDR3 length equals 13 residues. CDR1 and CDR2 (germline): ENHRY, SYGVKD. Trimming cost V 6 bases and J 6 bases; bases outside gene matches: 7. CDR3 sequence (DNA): TGTGCCATCAGGAACCCACAGGGGCCTGAAGCTTTCTTT. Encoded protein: CAIRNPQGPEAFF.

The CDR3 DNA is TGTGCCAGCAGACCAACAGGGGCGCCCAAAAACATTCAGTACTTC. Amino acids: CASRPTGAPKNIQYF. This chain uses TRBV14 with TRBJ2-4, with 7 bases identical to TRBD1. V lost 6 bases, J lost 2 bases, and 7 bases stayed unmatched. This CDR3 is built from 15 residues. Germline CDR1 reads SGHDN; CDR2 reads FVKESK.

The CDR3 is CASSPPRGGAPGNTIYF. The CDR3 DNA is TGTGCCAGCAGTCCACCAAGGGGGGGCGCTCCTGGAAACACCATATATTTT. The chain uses TRBV28 and TRBJ1-3; tentatively, D is TRBD1 (6 bases). This CDR3 has 17 residues. Germline CDR1 is MDHEN and CDR2 is SYDVKM. Trimming left V 5 bases short and J 2 bases short, with 19 bases between.

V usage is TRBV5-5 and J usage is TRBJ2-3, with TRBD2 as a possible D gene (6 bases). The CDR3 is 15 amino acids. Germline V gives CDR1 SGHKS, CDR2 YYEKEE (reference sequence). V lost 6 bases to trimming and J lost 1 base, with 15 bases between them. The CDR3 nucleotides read TGTGCCAGCAAACCCCGGGAGTTGGGCACAGATACGCAGTATTTT. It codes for CASKPRELGTDTQYF.

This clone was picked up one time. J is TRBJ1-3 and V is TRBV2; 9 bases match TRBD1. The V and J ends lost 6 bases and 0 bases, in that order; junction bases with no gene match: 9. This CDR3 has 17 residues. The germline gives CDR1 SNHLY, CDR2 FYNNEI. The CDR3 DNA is TGTGCCAGCAGGAACTACGGGACAGGGTTCTCTGGAAACACCATATATTTT. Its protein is CASRNYGTGFSGNTIYF.

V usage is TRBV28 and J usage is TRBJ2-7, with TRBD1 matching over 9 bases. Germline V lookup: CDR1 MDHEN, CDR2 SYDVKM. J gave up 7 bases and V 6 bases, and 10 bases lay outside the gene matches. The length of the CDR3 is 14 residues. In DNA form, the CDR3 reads TGTGCCAGCAGGTGGGGACAGGGCCCTAGTGAGCAGTACTTC. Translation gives CASRWGQGPSEQYF.

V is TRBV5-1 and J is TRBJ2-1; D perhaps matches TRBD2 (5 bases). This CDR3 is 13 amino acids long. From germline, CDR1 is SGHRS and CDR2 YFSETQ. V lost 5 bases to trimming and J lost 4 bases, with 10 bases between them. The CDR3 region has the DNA TGCGCCAGCAGGAGGGCGGAGTACAATGAGCAGTTCTTC. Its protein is CASRRAEYNEQFF.

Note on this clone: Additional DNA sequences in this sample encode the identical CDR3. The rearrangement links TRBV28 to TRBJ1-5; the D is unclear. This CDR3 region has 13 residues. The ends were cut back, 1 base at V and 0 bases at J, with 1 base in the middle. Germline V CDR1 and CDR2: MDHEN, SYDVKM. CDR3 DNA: TGTGCCAGCAGTTTATATAGCAATCAGCCCCAGCATTTT. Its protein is CASSLYSNQPQHF.

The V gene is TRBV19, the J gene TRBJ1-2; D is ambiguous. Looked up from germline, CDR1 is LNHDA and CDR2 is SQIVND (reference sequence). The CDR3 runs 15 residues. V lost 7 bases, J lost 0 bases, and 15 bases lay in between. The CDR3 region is CASKNKGVANYGYTF. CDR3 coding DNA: TGTGCCAGTAAGAACAAGGGCGTGGCTAACTATGGCTACACCTTC.

The CDR3 nucleotides read TGTGCCAGCAGCTCCTCCGTTGGCGGGCTTGGCTACGAGCAGTACTTC. Encoded protein: CASSSSVGGLGYEQYF. The gene calls are TRBV7-9 and TRBJ2-7, with D maybe TRBD2 (5 bases). V was trimmed by 4 bases and J by 3 bases, leaving 19 bases between them. CDR1 SEHNR and CDR2 FQNEAQ come from the germline V gene (reference sequence). The CDR3 is 16 residues long.

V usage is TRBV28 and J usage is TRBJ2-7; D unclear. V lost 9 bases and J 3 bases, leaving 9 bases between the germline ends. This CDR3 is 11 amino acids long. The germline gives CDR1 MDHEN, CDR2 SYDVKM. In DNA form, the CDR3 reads TGTGCCAGTCGGACCCGCTACGAGCAGTACTTC. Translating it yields CASRTRYEQYF.